The 6 T cell receptor beta chains below all came from one sample that was sequenced in a study of long-term antiretroviral therapy in people with HIV. Samples were assayed with immunoSEQ v3.0 at survey level. TCRdb's table, derived via immunoSEQ multiplex PCR, lists solely in-frame clones and lacks some. In the table there are 20,000 to 25,000 clones, around 69% of which are singletons. This specimen was unsorted PBMCs, taken around 1.8 years before starting antiretroviral therapy. The receptors originated from a woman between 35 and 50 years old with HIV.

This sequence joins TRBV19 and TRBJ1-4; the D gene is possibly TRBD1 (5 bases). This CDR3 comprises 15 residues. V lost 0 bases and J 5 bases, leaving 10 bases between the germline ends. Germline V gene data show CDR1 as LNHDA and CDR2 as SQIVND (reference sequence). The CDR3 sequence: CASSIDRVGNEKLFF. DNA of the CDR3: TGTGCCAGTAGTATAGACAGGGTCGGAAATGAAAAACTGTTTTTT.

V gene TRBV4-2 combines with J gene TRBJ2-2; TRBD1 is a possible D gene (6 bases). V was cut by 3 bases and J by 4 bases, with 12 bases left in between. Germline V gives CDR1 LGHNA, CDR2 YNFKEQ. The CDR3 extends over 15 amino acids. The CDR3 sequence is CASSQVGQSTGELFF. DNA for the CDR3: TGTGCCAGCAGCCAGGTTGGACAGTCCACCGGGGAGCTGTTTTTT.

The chain joins TRBV5-1 to TRBJ1-4, with 7 bases matching TRBD1. Germline V gene sequence: CDR1 SGHRS, CDR2 YFSETQ. The CDR3 contains 16 residues. Trimming cost V 2 bases and J 11 bases; bases outside gene matches: 15. CDR3 nucleotide sequence: TGCGCCAGCAGCTTTACAACAGGGGATTCTTATGGGAAACTGTTTTTT. This translates into CASSFTTGDSYGKLFF.

The chain is built from TRBV5-5 and TRBJ2-5; the D gene is possibly TRBD1 (6 bases). Germline V lookup: CDR1 SGHKS, CDR2 YYEKEE (reference sequence). This CDR3 region has 15 residues. The V end was cut by 4 bases, the J end by 5 bases, with 18 bases between. CDR3 nucleotide sequence: TGTGCCAGCAGCCGAGCTGGGGGCTATGAGGAGACCCAGTACTTC. It encodes CASSRAGGYEETQYF.

The chain is built from TRBV30 and TRBJ1-6; 8 bases are shared with TRBD1. The CDR3 totals 13 residues. J was trimmed by 9 bases and V by 0 bases; bases with no gene match: 1. Germline CDR1 is GTSNPN and CDR2 is SVGIG (reference sequence). CDR3 sequence: CAWSVDRASPLHF. CDR3 coding DNA: TGTGCCTGGAGTGTGGACAGGGCTTCACCCCTCCACTTT.

This rearrangement joins TRBV6-5 to TRBJ1-1, with unresolved D. Trimming stripped 5 bases from V and 6 bases from J, with 16 bases between. This CDR3 is built from 14 residues. Germline CDR1 and CDR2: MNHEY and SVGAGI. The CDR3 DNA reads as TGTGCCAGCAGTAGTCTTCTCGGCGGGGCTGAAGCTTTCTTT. It translates to CASSSLLGGAEAFF.